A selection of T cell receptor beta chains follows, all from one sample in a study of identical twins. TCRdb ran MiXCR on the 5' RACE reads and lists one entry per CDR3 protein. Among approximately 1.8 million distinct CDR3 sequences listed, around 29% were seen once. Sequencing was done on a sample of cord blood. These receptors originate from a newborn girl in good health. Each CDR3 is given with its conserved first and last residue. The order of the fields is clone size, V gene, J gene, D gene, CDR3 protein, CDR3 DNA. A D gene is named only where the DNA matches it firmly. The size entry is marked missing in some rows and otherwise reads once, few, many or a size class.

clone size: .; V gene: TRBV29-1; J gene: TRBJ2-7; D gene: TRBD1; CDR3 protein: CSGGTAHYEQYF; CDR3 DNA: TGCAGCGGAGGGACAGCCCACTACGAGCAGTACTTC
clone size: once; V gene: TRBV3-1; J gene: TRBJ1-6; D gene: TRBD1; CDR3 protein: CASSRTGISPPHF; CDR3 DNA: TGTGCCAGCAGCCGGACAGGGATTTCACCCCCCCACTTT
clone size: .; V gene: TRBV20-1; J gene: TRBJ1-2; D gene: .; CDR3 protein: CSARDPLGDGYTF; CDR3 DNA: TGCAGTGCTAGAGATCCCCTCGGGGATGGCTACACCTTC
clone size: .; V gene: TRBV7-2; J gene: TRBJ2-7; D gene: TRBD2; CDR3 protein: CASSLGRLAGGEQYF; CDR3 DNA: TGTGCCAGCAGCTTAGGTCGTCTAGCGGGGGGCGAGCAGTACTTC
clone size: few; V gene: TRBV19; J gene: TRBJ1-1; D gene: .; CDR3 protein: CASSIQDTEAFF; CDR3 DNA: TGTGCCAGTAGTATCCAGGACACTGAAGCTTTCTTT
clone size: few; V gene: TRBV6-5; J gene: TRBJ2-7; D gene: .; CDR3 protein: CASSLQGAGFYEQYF; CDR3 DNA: TGTGCCAGCAGCCTCCAGGGTGCGGGGTTCTACGAGCAGTACTTC
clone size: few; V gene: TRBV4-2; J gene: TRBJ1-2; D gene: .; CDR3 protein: CASSQDPREGYGYTF; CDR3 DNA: TGTGCCAGCAGCCAAGATCCAAGGGAAGGCTATGGCTACACCTTC
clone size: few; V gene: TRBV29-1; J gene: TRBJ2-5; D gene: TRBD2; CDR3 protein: CSVVIGSGREETQYF; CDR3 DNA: TGCAGCGTTGTAATCGGTAGCGGGAGGGAAGAGACCCAGTACTTC
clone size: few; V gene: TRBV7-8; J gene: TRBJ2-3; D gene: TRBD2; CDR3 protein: CASSYGSSGVKDTQYF; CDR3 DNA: TGTGCCAGCAGCTACGGTTCTAGCGGGGTTAAGGATACGCAGTATTTT
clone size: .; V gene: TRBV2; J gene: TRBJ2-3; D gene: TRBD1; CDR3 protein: CASNPGQAGDTQYF; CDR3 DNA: TGTGCCAGCAACCCCGGACAGGCCGGAGATACGCAGTATTTT
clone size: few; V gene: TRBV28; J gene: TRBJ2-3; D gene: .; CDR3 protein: CASRGITTDTQYF; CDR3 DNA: TGTGCCAGCAGGGGAATCACCACAGATACGCAGTATTTT
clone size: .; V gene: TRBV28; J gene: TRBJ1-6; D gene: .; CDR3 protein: CASSLVPLGGGSPNSPLHF; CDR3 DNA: TGTGCCAGCAGTTTAGTCCCCCTGGGGGGGGGCAGCCCTAATTCACCCCTCCACTTT
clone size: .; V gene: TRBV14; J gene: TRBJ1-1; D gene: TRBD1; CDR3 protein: CASSQAGQVNTEAFF; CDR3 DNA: TGTGCCAGCAGCCAAGCCGGACAGGTGAACACTGAAGCTTTCTTT
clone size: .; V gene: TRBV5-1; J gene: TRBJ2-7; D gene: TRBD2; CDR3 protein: CASSFSAGVGYEQYF; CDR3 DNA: TGCGCCAGCAGCTTCTCAGCGGGAGTCGGCTACGAGCAGTACTTC
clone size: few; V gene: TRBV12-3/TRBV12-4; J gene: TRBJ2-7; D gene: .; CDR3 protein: CASSSIGIRTYEQYF; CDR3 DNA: TGTGCCAGCAGTTCTATCGGGATTCGCACCTACGAGCAGTACTTC
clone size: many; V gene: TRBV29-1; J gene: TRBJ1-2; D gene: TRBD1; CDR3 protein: CSVAEGAYGYTF; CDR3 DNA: TGCAGCGTTGCTGAGGGGGCCTATGGCTACACCTTC
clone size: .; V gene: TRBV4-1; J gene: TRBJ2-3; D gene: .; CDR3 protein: CVSSQGPRLDTQYF; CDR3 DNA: TGCGTCAGCAGCCAAGGGCCGCGGTTAGATACGCAGTATTTT
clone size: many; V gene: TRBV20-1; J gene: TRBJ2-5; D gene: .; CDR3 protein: CSAKKTAQETQYF; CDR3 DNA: TGCAGTGCTAAGAAGACAGCACAAGAGACCCAGTACTTC
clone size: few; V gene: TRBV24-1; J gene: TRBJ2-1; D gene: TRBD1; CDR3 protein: CGQGLDNEQFF; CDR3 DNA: TGTGGACAGGGGTTAGACAATGAGCAGTTCTTC
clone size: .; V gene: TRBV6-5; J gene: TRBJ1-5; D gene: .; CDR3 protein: CASSYSRLGQQPQHF; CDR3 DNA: TGTGCCAGCAGTTACTCGAGGCTGGGGCAGCAGCCCCAGCATTTT
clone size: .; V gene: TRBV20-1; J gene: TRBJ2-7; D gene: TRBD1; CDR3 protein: CSAPQGAYYGEQYF; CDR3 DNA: TGCAGTGCGCCACAGGGGGCGTATTACGGCGAGCAGTACTTC
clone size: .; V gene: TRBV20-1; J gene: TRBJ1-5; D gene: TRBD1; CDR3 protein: CSVAGIQGRNQPQHF; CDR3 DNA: TGCAGTGTAGCCGGGATACAGGGGCGCAATCAGCCCCAGCATTTT
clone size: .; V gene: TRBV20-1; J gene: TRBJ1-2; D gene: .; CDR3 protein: CSARSDNYGYTF; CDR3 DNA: TGCAGTGCTAGATCCGATAACTATGGCTACACCTTC
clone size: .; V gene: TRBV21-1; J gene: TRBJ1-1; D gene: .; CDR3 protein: CASSKDKNTEAFF; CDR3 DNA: TGTGCCAGCAGCAAAGACAAAAACACTGAAGCTTTCTTT
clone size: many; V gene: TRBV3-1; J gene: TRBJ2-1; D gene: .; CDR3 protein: CASSLDAAAYNEQFF; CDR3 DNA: TGTGCCAGCAGCTTGGACGCGGCGGCCTACAATGAGCAGTTCTTC
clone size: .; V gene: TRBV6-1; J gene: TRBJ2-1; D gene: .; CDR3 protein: CASSDEGGGVYNEQFF; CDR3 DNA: TGTGCCAGCAGTGATGAAGGGGGAGGGGTCTACAATGAGCAGTTCTTC
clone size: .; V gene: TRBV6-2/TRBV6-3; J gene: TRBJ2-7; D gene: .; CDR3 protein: CASRGTPSYEQYF; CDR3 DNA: TGTGCCAGCAGAGGGACCCCCTCCTACGAGCAGTACTTC
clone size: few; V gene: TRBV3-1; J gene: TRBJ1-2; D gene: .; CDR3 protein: CASSQDRHFYGYTF; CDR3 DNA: TGTGCCAGCAGCCAAGACCGGCACTTCTATGGCTACACCTTC
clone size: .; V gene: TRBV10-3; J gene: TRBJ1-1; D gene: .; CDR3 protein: CAISEMMGANTEAFF; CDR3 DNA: TGTGCCATCAGTGAGATGATGGGGGCGAACACTGAAGCTTTCTTT
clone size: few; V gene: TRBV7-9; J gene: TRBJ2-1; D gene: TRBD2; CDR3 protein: CASSLSMAGGGNEQFF; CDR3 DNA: TGTGCCAGCAGCTTGTCCATGGCGGGAGGGGGCAATGAGCAGTTCTTC
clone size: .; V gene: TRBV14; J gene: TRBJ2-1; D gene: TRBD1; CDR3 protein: CASSQDLGQGGHNEQFF; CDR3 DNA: TGTGCCAGCAGCCAAGATCTGGGACAGGGGGGGCACAATGAGCAGTTCTTC
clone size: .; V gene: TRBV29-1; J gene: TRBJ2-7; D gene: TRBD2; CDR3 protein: CSVGSSGSISYEQYF; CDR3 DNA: TGCAGCGTTGGGTCTAGCGGGAGTATCTCCTACGAGCAGTACTTC
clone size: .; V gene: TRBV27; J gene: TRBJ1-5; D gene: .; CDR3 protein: CASSLIAGYSNQPQHF; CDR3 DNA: TGTGCCAGCAGTTTAATCGCCGGATATAGCAATCAGCCCCAGCATTTT
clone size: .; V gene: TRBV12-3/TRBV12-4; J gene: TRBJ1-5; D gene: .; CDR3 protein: CASSLGSVISNQPQHF; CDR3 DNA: TGTGCCAGCAGTTTAGGGTCGGTGATTAGCAATCAGCCCCAGCATTTT
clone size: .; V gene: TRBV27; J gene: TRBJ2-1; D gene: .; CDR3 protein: CASSLVRATYNEQFF; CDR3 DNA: TGTGCCAGCAGTTTGGTTCGGGCTACCTACAATGAGCAGTTCTTC
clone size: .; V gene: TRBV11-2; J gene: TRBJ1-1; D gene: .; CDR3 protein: CASSLAHSIGKDTEAFF; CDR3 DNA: TGTGCCAGCAGCTTAGCCCACAGCATCGGTAAGGACACTGAAGCTTTCTTT
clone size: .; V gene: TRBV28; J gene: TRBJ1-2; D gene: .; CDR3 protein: CASNTYPGHYGYTF; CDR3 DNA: TGTGCCAGCAACACCTATCCGGGACACTATGGCTACACCTTC
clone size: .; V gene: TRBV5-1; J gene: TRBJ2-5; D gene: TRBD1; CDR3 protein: CASSLDGDRGETQYF; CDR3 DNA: TGCGCCAGCAGCTTGGACGGGGACAGGGGAGAGACCCAGTACTTC
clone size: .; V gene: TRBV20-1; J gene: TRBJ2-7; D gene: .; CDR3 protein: CSARSIYEQYF; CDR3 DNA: TGCAGTGCTAGAAGCATCTACGAGCAGTACTTC
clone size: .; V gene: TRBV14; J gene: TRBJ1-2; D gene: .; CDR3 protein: CASSQDLAGYRGYTF; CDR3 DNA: TGTGCCAGCAGCCAAGATCTTGCGGGCTACAGGGGCTACACCTTC
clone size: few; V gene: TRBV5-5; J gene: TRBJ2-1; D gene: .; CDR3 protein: CASSLQLQANEQFF; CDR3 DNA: TGTGCCAGCAGCTTGCAACTACAAGCCAATGAGCAGTTCTTC
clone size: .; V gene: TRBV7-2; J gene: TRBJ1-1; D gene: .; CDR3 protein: CASSYPGRGAFF; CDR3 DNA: TGTGCCAGCAGCTATCCGGGGCGCGGGGCTTTCTTT
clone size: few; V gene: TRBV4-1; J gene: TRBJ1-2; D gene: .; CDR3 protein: CASSQDASYYGYTF; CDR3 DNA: TGCGCCAGCAGCCAAGATGCTAGTTACTATGGCTACACCTTC
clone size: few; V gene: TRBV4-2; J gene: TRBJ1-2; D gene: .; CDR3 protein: CASSQDRNGVVNYGYTF; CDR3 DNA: TGTGCCAGCAGCCAAGATCGCAACGGGGTAGTAAACTATGGCTACACCTTC
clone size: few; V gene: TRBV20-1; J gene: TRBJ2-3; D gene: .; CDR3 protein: CSTLGGTSTDTQYF; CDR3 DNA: TGCAGTACCCTTGGCGGAACTAGCACAGATACGCAGTATTTT